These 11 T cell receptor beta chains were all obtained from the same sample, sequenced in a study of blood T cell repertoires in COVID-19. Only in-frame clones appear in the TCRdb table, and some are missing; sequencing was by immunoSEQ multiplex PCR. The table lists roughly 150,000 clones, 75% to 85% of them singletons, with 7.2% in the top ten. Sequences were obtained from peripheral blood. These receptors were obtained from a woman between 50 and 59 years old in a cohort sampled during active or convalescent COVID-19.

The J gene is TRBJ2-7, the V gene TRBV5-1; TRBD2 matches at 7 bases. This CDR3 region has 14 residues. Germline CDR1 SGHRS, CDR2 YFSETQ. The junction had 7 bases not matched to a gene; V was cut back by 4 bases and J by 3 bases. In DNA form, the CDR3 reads TGCGCCAGCAGCCCGGGACTAAAAAACTACGAGCAGTACTTC. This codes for CASSPGLKNYEQYF. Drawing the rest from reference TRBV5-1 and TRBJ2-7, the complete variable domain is KAGVTQTPRYLIKTRGQQVTLSCSPISGHRSVSWYQQTPGQGLQFLFEYFSETQRNKGNFPGRFSGRQFSNSRSEMNVSTLELGDSALYLCASSPGLKNYEQYFGPGTRLTVT.

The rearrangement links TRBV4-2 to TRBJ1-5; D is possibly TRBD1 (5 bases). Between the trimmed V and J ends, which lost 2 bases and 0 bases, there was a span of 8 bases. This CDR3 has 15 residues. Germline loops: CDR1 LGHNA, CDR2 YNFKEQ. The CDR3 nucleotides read TGTGCCAGCAGCCAAAAACAGGATAGCAATCAGCCCCAGCATTTT. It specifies CASSQKQDSNQPQHF.

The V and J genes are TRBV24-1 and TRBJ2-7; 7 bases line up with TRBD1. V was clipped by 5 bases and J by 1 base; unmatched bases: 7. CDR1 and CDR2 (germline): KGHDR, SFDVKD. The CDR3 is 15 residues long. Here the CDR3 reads CATSGARGTSYEQYF. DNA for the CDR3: TGTGCCACCAGTGGAGCCAGGGGGACGTCCTACGAGCAGTACTTC.

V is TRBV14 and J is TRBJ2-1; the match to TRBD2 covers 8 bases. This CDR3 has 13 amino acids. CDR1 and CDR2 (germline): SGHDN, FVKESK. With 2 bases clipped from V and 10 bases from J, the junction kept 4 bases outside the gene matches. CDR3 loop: CASSQRLAGEQFF. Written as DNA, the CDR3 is TGTGCCAGCAGCCAACGGTTAGCGGGGGAGCAGTTCTTC.

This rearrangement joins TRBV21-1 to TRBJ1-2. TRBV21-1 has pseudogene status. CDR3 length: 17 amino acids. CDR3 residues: CASSKRRGGAGCYGYTF. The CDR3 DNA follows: TGTGCCAGCAGCAAACGGAGGGGAGGGGCGGGTTGCTATGGCTACACCTTC.

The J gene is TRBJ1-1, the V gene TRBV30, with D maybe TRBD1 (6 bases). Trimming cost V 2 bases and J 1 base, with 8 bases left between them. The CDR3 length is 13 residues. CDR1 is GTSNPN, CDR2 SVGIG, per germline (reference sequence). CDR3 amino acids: CAWSRQENTEAFF. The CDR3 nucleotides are TGTGCCTGGAGTCGACAGGAGAACACTGAAGCTTTCTTT.

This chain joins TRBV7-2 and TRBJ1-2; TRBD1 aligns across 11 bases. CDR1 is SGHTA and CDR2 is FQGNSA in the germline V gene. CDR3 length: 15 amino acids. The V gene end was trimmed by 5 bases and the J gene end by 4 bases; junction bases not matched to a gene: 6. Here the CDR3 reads CASSEGTGGGYGYTF. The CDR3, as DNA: TGTGCCAGCAGCGAAGGGACAGGGGGGGGCTATGGCTACACCTTC.

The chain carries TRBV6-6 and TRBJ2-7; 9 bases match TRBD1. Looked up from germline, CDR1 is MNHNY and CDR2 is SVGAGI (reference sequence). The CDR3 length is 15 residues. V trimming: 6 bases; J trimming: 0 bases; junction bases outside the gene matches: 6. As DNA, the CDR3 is TGTGCCAGCAGAGCCGGGACAGGGCCCTCCTACGAGCAGTACTTC. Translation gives CASRAGTGPSYEQYF.

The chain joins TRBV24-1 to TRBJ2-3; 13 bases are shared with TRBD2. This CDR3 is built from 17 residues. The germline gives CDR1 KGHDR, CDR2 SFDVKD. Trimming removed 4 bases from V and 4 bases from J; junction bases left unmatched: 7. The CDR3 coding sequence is TGTGCCACCAGTGACCCGGGACTAGCGGGGTTGGCAGATACGCAGTATTTT. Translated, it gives CATSDPGLAGLADTQYF.

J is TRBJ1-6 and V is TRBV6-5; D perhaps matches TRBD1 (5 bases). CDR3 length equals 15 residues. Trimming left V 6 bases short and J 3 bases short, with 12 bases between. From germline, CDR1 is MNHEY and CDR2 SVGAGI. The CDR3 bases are TGTGCCAGCAGACCGGGGGGTGACTATAATTCACCCCTCCACTTT. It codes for CASRPGGDYNSPLHF.

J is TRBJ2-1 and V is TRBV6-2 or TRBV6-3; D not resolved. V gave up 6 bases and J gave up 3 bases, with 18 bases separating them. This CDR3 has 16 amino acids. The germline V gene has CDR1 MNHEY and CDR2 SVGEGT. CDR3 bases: TGTGCCAGCAGCCCCAACCAAATTCGAGGCTACAATGAGCAGTTCTTC. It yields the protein CASSPNQIRGYNEQFF.